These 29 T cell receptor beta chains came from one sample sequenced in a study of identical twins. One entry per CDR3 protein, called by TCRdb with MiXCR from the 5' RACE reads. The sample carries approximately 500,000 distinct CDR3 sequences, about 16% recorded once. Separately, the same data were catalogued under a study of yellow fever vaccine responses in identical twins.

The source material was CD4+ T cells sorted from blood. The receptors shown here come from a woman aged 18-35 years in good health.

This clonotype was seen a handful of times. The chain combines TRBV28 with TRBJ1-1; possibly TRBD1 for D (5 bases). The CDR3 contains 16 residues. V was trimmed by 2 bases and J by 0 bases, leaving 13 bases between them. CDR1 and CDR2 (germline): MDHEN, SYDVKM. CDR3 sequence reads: CASSLQGTVLNTEAFF. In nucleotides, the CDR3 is TGTGCCAGCAGTTTACAGGGTACGGTTCTGAACACTGAAGCTTTCTTT.

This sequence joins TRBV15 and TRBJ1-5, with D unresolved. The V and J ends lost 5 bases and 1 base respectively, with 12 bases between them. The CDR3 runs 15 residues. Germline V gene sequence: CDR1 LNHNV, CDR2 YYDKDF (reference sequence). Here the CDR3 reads CATSPARGSNQPQHF. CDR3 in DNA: TGTGCCACCAGCCCCGCCCGAGGGAGCAATCAGCCCCAGCATTTT.

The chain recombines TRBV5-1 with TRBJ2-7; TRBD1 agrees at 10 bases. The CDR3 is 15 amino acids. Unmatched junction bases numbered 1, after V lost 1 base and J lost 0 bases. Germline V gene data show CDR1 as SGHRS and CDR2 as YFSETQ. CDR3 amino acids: CASSLWTGGSYEQYF. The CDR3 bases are TGCGCCAGCAGCTTGTGGACAGGGGGCTCCTACGAGCAGTACTTC.

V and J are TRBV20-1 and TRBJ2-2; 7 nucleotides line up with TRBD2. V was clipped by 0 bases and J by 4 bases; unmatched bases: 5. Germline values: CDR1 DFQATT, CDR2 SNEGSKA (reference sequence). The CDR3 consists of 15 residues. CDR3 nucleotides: TGCAGTGCTAGAGATGCCAGGGAGGGCACCGGGGAGCTGTTTTTT. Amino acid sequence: CSARDAREGTGELFF.

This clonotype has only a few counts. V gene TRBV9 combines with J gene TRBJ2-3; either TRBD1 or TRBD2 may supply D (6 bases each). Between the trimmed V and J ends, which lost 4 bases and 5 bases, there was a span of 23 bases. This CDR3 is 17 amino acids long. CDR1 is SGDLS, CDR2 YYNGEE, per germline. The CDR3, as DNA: TGTGCCAGCAGCTTCCGCATCCGGGGGCTGGAGGGAGATACGCAGTATTTT. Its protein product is CASSFRIRGLEGDTQYF.

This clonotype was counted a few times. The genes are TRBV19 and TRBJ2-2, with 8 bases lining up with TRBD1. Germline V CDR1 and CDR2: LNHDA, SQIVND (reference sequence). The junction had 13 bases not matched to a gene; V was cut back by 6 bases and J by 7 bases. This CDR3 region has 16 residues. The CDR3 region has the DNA TGTGCCAGTAGCCGCGGACAGGGCTTAATAGGCGGGGAGCTGTTTTTT. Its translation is CASSRGQGLIGGELFF.

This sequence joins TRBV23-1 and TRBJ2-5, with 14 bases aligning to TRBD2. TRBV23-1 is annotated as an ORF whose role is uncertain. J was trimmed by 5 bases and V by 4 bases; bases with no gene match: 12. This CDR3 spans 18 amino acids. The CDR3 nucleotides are TGCGCCAGCAGTCCCCCTCACGGGACTAGCGGGAGTGGGGAGACCCAGTACTTC. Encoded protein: CASSPPHGTSGSGETQYF.

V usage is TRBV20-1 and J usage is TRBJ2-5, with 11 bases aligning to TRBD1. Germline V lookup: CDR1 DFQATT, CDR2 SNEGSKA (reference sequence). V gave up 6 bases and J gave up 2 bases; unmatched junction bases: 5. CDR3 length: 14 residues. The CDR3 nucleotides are TGCAGTGCGCCGGGACAGGGGGTTCAAGAGACCCAGTACTTC. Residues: CSAPGQGVQETQYF.

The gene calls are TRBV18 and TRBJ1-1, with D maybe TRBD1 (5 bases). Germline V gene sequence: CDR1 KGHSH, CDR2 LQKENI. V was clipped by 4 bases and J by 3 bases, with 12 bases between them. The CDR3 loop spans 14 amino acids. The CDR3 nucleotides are TGTGCCAGCTCACTGCCTAGAGGGGACACTGAAGCTTTCTTT. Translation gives CASSLPRGDTEAFF. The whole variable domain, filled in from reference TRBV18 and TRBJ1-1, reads NAGVMQNPRHLVRRRGQEARLRCSPMKGHSHVYWYRQLPEEGLKFMVYLQKENIIDESGMPKERFSAEFPKEGPSILRIQQVVRGDSAAYFCASSLPRGDTEAFFGQGTRLTVV.

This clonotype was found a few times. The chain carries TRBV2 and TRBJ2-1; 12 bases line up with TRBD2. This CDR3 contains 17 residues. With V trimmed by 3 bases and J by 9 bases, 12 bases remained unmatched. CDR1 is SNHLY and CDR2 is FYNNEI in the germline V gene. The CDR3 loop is CASSEGWTASGRGEQFF. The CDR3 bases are TGTGCCAGCAGTGAGGGTTGGACGGCTAGCGGGAGGGGTGAGCAGTTCTTC.

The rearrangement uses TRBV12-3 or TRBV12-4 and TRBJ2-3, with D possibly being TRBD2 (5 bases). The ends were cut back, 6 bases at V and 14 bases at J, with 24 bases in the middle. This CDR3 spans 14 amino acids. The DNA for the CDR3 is TGTGCCAGCAGGCCCCGGGAACCCCGCACAGATACGTATTTT. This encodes CASRPREPRTDTYF.

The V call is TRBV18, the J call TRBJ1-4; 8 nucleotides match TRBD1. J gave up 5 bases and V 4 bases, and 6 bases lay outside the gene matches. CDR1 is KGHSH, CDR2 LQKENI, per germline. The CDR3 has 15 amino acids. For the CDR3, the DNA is TGTGCCAGCTCACTACGACAGGGGTCCAATGAAAAACTGTTTTTT. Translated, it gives CASSLRQGSNEKLFF.

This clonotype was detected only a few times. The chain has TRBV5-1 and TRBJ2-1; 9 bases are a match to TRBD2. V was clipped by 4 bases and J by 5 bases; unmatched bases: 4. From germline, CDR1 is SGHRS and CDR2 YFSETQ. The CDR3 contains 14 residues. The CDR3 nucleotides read TGCGCCAGCAGCGCGGGGGGGAAGAACAATGAGCAGTTCTTC. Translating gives CASSAGGKNNEQFF.

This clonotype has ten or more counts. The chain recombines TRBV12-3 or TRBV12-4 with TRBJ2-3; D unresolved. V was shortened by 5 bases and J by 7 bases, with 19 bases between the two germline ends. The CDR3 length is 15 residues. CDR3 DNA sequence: TGTGCCAGCAGTCCCGTCGGCCACGGTCGGTATACGCAGTATTTT. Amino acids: CASSPVGHGRYTQYF.

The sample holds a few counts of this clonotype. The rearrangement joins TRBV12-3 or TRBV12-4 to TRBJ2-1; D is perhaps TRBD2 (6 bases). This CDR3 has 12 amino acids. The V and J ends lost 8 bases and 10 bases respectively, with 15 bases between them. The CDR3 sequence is CASGTGGSEQFF. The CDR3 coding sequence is TGTGCCAGCGGGACTGGGGGGTCGGAGCAGTTCTTC.

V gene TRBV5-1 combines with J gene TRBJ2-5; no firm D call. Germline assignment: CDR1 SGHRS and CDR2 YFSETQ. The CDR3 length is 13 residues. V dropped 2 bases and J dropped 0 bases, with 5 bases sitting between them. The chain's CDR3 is CASSFTNQETQYF. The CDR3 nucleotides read TGCGCCAGCAGCTTCACTAACCAAGAGACCCAGTACTTC. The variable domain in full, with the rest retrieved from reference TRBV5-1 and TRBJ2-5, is KAGVTQTPRYLIKTRGQQVTLSCSPISGHRSVSWYQQTPGQGLQFLFEYFSETQRNKGNFPGRFSGRQFSNSRSEMNVSTLELGDSALYLCASSFTNQETQYFGPGTRLLVL.

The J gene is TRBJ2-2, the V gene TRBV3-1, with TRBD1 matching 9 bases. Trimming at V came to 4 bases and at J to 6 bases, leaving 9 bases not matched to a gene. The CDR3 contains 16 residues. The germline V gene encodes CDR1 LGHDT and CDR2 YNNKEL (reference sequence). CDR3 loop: CASSPSGTGTSGELFF. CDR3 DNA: TGTGCCAGCAGCCCCTCGGGGACAGGGACATCCGGGGAGCTGTTTTTT.

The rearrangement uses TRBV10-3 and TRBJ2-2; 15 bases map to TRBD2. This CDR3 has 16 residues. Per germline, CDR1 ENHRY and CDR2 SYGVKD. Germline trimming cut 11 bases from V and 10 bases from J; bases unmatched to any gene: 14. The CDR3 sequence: CAVGLAGGIGHAELFF. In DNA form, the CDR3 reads TGTGCCGTGGGACTAGCGGGGGGAATCGGTCATGCGGAGCTGTTTTTT.

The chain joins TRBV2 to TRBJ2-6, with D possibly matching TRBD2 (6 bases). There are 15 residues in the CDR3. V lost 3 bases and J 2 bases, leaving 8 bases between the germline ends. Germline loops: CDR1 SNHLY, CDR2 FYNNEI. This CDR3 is CASSDREAGANVLTF. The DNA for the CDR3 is TGTGCCAGCAGTGATAGGGAGGCTGGGGCCAACGTCCTGACTTTC. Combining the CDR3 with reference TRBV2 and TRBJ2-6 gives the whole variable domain EPEVTQTPSHQVTQMGQEVILRCVPISNHLYFYWYRQILGQKVEFLVSFYNNEISEKSEIFDDQFSVERPDGSNFTLKIRSTKLEDSAMYFCASSDREAGANVLTFGAGSRLTVL.

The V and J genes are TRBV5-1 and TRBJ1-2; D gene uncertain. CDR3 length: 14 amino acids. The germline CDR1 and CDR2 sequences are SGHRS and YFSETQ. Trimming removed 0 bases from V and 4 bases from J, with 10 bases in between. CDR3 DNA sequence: TGCGCCAGCAGCTTGGACCCAGGAATCTATGGCTACACCTTC. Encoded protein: CASSLDPGIYGYTF.

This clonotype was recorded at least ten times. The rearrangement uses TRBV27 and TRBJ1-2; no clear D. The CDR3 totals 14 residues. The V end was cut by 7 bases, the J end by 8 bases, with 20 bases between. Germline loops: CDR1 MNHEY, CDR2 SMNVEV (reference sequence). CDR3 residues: CASTERPLSGGYTF. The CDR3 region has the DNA TGTGCCAGCACCGAACGGCCTCTCTCTGGAGGCTACACCTTC.

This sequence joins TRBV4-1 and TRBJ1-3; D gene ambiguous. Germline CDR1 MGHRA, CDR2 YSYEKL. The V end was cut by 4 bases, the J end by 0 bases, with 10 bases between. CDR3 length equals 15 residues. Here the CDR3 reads CASSPEGRSGNTIYF. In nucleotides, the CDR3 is TGCGCCAGCAGCCCAGAGGGCCGCTCTGGAAACACCATATATTTT.

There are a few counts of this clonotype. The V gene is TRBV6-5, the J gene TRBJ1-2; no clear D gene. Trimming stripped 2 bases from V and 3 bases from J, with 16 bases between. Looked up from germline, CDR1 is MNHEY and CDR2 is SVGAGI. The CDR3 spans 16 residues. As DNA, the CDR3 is TGTGCCAGCAGTTACGGGCTCGGCACGGGGTACTATGGCTACACCTTC. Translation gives CASSYGLGTGYYGYTF.

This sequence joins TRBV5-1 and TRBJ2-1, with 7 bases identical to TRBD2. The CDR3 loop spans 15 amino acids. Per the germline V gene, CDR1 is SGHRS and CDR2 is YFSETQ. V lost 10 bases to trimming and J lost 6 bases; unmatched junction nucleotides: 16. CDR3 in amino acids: CAYQGGRRPSNEQFF. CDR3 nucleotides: TGCGCCTACCAGGGAGGGAGGCGCCCCTCCAATGAGCAGTTCTTC.

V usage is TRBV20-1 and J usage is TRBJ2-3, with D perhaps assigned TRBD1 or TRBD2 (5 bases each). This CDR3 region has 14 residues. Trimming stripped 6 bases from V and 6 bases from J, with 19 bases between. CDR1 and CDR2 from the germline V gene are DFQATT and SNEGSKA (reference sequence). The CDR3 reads CSASLGDVGDTQYF. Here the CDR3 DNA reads TGCAGTGCATCGTTGGGGGATGTAGGTGATACGCAGTATTTT.

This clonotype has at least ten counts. CDR3 nucleotide sequence: TGTGCCAGCAGCCTATCGGACTTACAAGAGACCCAGTACTTC. It is translated as CASSLSDLQETQYF. The rearrangement links TRBV7-2 to TRBJ2-5; TRBD2 is a possible D gene (5 bases). V lost 5 bases and J lost 2, with 12 bases in between. Germline V gives CDR1 SGHTA, CDR2 FQGNSA. The CDR3 is 14 amino acids. Variable domain in full (rest from reference TRBV7-2 and TRBJ2-5): GAGVSQSPSNKVTEKGKDVELRCDPISGHTALYWYRQSLGQGLEFLIYFQGNSAPDKSGLPSDRFSAERTGGSVSTLTIQRTQQEDSAVYLCASSLSDLQETQYFGPGTRLLVL.

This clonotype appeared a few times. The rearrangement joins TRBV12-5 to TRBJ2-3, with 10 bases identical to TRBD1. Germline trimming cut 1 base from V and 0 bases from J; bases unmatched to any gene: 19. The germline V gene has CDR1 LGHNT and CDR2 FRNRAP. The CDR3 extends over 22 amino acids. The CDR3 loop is CASGLAFDRDRGNNPSTDTQYF. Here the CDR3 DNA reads TGTGCTAGTGGTTTGGCCTTCGACCGGGACAGGGGCAATAATCCTAGCACAGATACGCAGTATTTT.

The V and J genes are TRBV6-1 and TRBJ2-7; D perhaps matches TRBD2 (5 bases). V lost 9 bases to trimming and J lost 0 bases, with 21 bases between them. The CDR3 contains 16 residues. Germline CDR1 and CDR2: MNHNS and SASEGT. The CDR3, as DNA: TGTGCCAGTGTTCCGGTACTAGGGTCCGGCTCCTACGAGCAGTACGTC. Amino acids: CASVPVLGSGSYEQYV.

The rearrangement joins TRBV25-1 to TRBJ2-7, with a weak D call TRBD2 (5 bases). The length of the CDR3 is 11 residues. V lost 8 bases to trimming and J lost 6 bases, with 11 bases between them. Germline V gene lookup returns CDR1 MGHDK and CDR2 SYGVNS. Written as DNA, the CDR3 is TGTGCCAGCGGACTGGCTGCCGAGCAGTACTTC. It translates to CASGLAAEQYF.